This T cell receptor (beta chain) stems from a study of T cell changes during pregnancy in multiple sclerosis. In germline, CDR1 is SGHRS, CDR2 YFSETQ. Between the trimmed V and J ends, which lost 2 bases and 9 bases, there was a span of 18 bases. CDR3 length: 15 amino acids. Data came from immunoSEQ multiplex PCR; TCRdb stores just in-frame clones and leaves some out. This sample has under 40,000 clones, with roughly 92% found just once. This clone was observed once. The sample was CD4+ T cells from peripheral blood mononuclear cells, taken in the third trimester of pregnancy. The J gene is TRBJ2-1, the V gene TRBV5-1; tentatively, D is TRBD1 (6 bases). The TCR originated in a female donor in good health, enrolled as a control in a pregnancy study. Here the CDR3 DNA reads TGCGCCAGCAGCTTCCAAGGGGGTTCTGGATTTGAGCAGTTCTTC. This codes for CASSFQGGSGFEQFF.